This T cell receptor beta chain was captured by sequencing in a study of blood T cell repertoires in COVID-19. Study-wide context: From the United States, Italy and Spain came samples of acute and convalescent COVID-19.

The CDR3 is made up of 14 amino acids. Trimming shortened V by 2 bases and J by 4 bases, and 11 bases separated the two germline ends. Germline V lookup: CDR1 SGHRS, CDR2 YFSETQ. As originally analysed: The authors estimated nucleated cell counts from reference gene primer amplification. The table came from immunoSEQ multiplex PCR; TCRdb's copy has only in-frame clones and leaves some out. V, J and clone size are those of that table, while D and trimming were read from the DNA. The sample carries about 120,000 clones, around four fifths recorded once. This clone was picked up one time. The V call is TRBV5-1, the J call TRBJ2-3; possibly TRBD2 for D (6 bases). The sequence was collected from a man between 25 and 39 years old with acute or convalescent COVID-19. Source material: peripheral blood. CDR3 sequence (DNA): TGCGCCAGCAGCTTTGGGGCGGGATCAGATACGCAGTATTTT. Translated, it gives CASSFGAGSDTQYF.